What follows are 30 T cell receptor beta chains derived from one specimen sequenced in a study of T-cell memory formation after mild COVID-19. In TCRdb, the 5' RACE reads were re-called with MiXCR into one record per CDR3 protein. The repertoire holds about 100,000 distinct CDR3 sequences, around 10% seen once, with more than 35% in the top ten. The sequenced sample was PBMCs or a T cell subset sorted from them (not recorded which). The source is a man younger than 30 who had mild COVID-19 (a few samples of this study predate the infection). Cell type and time point are not known.

This clonotype was seen a few times. The chain employs TRBV4-1 and TRBJ2-7; D is ambiguous. The germline V gene encodes CDR1 MGHRA and CDR2 YSYEKL. V lost 3 bases to trimming and J lost 4 bases, with 10 bases between them. The CDR3 has 13 residues. The CDR3 protein is CASSQGVSYEQYF. The CDR3 coding sequence is TGCGCCAGCAGCCAGGGCGTCTCATACGAGCAGTACTTC.

The chain recombines TRBV7-3 with TRBJ2-7; a weak D match, TRBD1 (6 bases). V lost 3 bases and J 0 bases, leaving 12 bases between the germline ends. In germline, CDR1 is SGHTA, CDR2 FQGTGA. This CDR3 has 15 residues. The CDR3 DNA is TGTGCCAGCAGCTTGTTTCCGGGACACTCCTACGAGCAGTACTTC. This encodes CASSLFPGHSYEQYF.

The chain combines TRBV24-1 with TRBJ2-1; TRBD1 aligns across 7 bases. J gave up 6 bases and V 5 bases, and 12 bases lay outside the gene matches. Germline CDR1 is KGHDR and CDR2 is SFDVKD. This CDR3 comprises 16 residues. DNA for the CDR3: TGTGCCACCAGTGCCAGGACAGGACCTTTGGCCAATGAGCAGTTCTTC. Amino acids: CATSARTGPLANEQFF.

This clonotype showed up many times. The J gene is TRBJ2-5, the V gene TRBV2; D is unresolved. Trimming took off 5 bases at V and 3 bases at J, with 10 bases between the two ends. The CDR3 is 13 residues long. Looked up from germline, CDR1 is SNHLY and CDR2 is FYNNEI. Here the CDR3 DNA reads TGTGCCAGCAGTCCCTTTGGAGAAGAGACCCAGTACTTC. Translating it yields CASSPFGEETQYF.

This clonotype showed up many times. V and J are TRBV4-3 and TRBJ2-1, with D perhaps matching TRBD1 (6 bases). Germline CDR1 LGHNA, CDR2 YSLEER. The CDR3 runs to 16 residues. Trimming pared 1 base from V and 2 bases from J, leaving 12 bases between. The CDR3 DNA is TGCGCCAGCAGCCAAGTCTTACAGGGTACCTACAATGAGCAGTTCTTC. Translated, it gives CASSQVLQGTYNEQFF.

This clonotype came up a few times. V and J are TRBV27 and TRBJ1-5; D not resolved. The CDR3 runs 14 residues. Trimming cost V 1 base and J 4 bases, with 8 bases left between them. Germline CDR1 reads MNHEY; CDR2 reads SMNVEV (reference sequence). CDR3 bases: TGTGCCAGCAGTTTATTTTACCAAAATCAGCCCCAGCATTTT. This encodes CASSLFYQNQPQHF.

This clonotype was detected only a few times. The genes are TRBV7-9 and TRBJ1-2; D is undetermined. The CDR3 has 13 amino acids. Germline lookup yields CDR1 SEHNR and CDR2 FQNEAQ (reference sequence). V lost 4 bases and J lost 6, with 12 bases in between. CDR3 coding DNA: TGTGCCAGCAGCTACGACCCCTTAGATGGCTACACCTTC. This sequence encodes CASSYDPLDGYTF.

The V call is TRBV24-1, the J call TRBJ2-1; TRBD1 matches 7 bases. The V segment lost 2 bases and the J segment 4 bases; nucleotides outside the gene matches: 7. Per germline, CDR1 KGHDR and CDR2 SFDVKD. The CDR3 runs to 16 residues. The chain's CDR3 is CATSDSGDRRYNEQFF. CDR3 DNA sequence: TGTGCCACCAGTGATTCTGGGGACAGAAGGTACAATGAGCAGTTCTTC.

The rearrangement joins TRBV4-1 to TRBJ2-5; 7 nucleotides agree with TRBD2. With 1 base clipped from V and 1 base from J, the junction kept 3 bases outside the gene matches. Germline CDR1 and CDR2: MGHRA and YSYEKL. The CDR3 spans 15 residues. CDR3 nucleotide sequence: TGCGCCAGCAGCCAAGGGGAGGGGCCCCAAGAGACCCAGTACTTC. It specifies CASSQGEGPQETQYF.

This clonotype has a handful of counts. The chain employs TRBV3-1 and TRBJ2-7; D is undetermined. The CDR3 has 12 amino acids. Germline V lookup: CDR1 LGHDT, CDR2 YNNKEL (reference sequence). The V end lost 5 bases, the J end lost 3 bases, and 8 bases lay between the germline ends. CDR3 sequence: CASSVLDYEQYF. The DNA of the CDR3 is TGTGCCAGCAGCGTACTCGACTACGAGCAGTACTTC.

The chain employs TRBV2 and TRBJ1-3, with TRBD1 matching 9 bases. V was clipped by 6 bases and J by 3 bases; unmatched bases: 12. Germline CDR1 SNHLY, CDR2 FYNNEI. CDR3 length equals 17 residues. CDR3: CASRNLGQGKFGNTIYF. In DNA form, the CDR3 reads TGTGCCAGCAGAAACCTCGGACAGGGGAAGTTTGGAAACACCATATATTTT.

This chain uses TRBV5-5 with TRBJ2-7, with D tentatively TRBD1 or TRBD2 (5 bases each). The germline V and J ends were trimmed by 3 bases and 9 bases, with 16 bases remaining between them. Germline V gene lookup returns CDR1 SGHKS and CDR2 YYEKEE (reference sequence). This CDR3 contains 13 residues. The CDR3 sequence: CASSWDGPGGQYF. The DNA of the CDR3 is TGTGCCAGCAGCTGGGACGGCCCTGGGGGGCAGTACTTC.

This clonotype was found a few times. The chain links TRBV3-1 to TRBJ2-5; D gene uncertain. V was cut by 7 bases and J by 1 base, with 10 bases left in between. Germline V CDR1 and CDR2: LGHDT, YNNKEL (reference sequence). The length of the CDR3 is 13 residues. CDR3 loop: CASKDSFQETQYF. The CDR3 nucleotides are TGTGCCAGCAAAGACTCCTTCCAAGAGACCCAGTACTTC.

The chain employs TRBV7-8 and TRBJ2-5; TRBD1 agrees at 8 bases. The V segment lost 0 bases and the J segment 6 bases; nucleotides outside the gene matches: 6. Germline V gene sequence: CDR1 SGHVS, CDR2 FQNEAQ. There are 15 residues in the CDR3. This chain's CDR3 is CASSLADRGRKTQYF. The CDR3 DNA reads TGTGCCAGCAGCTTAGCAGACAGGGGCCGGAAGACCCAGTACTTC.

V is TRBV7-9 and J is TRBJ2-2, with TRBD2 identical over 9 bases. Germline lookup yields CDR1 SEHNR and CDR2 FQNEAQ (reference sequence). After removal of 5 bases from V and 2 bases from J, the junction contained 3 bases not matched to a gene. The CDR3 loop spans 15 amino acids. This CDR3 reads CASSPSGANTGELFF. Written as DNA, the CDR3 is TGTGCCAGCAGCCCTAGCGGGGCTAACACCGGGGAGCTGTTTTTT.

This clonotype has just a few counts. The chain employs TRBV29-1 and TRBJ1-2; TRBD1 matches at 9 bases. The CDR3 length is 12 residues. The germline gives CDR1 SQVTM, CDR2 ANQGSEA. V dropped 5 bases and J dropped 4; count of bases not matched to a gene: 2. Here the CDR3 reads CSVSGQGYGYTF. DNA for the CDR3: TGCAGCGTTTCGGGACAGGGCTATGGCTACACCTTC.

J is TRBJ1-1 and V is TRBV4-3; the D gene is possibly TRBD1 (5 bases). Trimming shortened V by 0 bases and J by 8 bases, and 16 bases separated the two germline ends. Per the germline V gene, CDR1 is LGHNA and CDR2 is YSLEER. This CDR3 is 15 amino acids long. The CDR3 coding sequence is TGCGCCAGCAGCCAAGATGGCCCCGCGGAGGGGGAAGCTTTCTTT. It specifies CASSQDGPAEGEAFF.

This clonotype was seen more than once but under ten times. The V and J genes are TRBV7-8 and TRBJ1-2; D call uncertain. The length of the CDR3 is 14 residues. Between the trimmed V and J ends, which lost 2 bases and 0 bases, there was a span of 7 bases. The V gene's germline CDR1 is SGHVS and CDR2 FQNEAQ. CDR3: CASSLNPANYGYTF. CDR3 in DNA: TGTGCCAGCAGCTTAAACCCGGCTAACTATGGCTACACCTTC.

The chain joins TRBV6-6 to TRBJ2-3, with a possible D match to TRBD1 (6 bases). Germline CDR1 is MNHNY and CDR2 is SVGAGI (reference sequence). V was trimmed by 6 bases and J by 6 bases, leaving 22 bases between them. The CDR3 length is 16 residues. The CDR3, as DNA: TGTGCCAGCAGGAACGAAGACAGGCTCCTTTGGGATACGCAGTATTTT. This gives the protein CASRNEDRLLWDTQYF.

The J gene is TRBJ2-2, the V gene TRBV5-1; tentatively, D is TRBD1 (5 bases). The V end was cut by 1 base, the J end by 2 bases, with 15 bases between. This CDR3 is 17 amino acids long. CDR1 SGHRS and CDR2 YFSETQ come from the germline V gene. CDR3 DNA sequence: TGCGCCAGCAGCTTGAACCTTCGCAGGGCTAACACCGGGGAGCTGTTTTTT. This codes for CASSLNLRRANTGELFF.

CDR3 coding DNA: TGCGCCAGCAGCCCCCGACAGGGACAGCAGGATACGCAGTATTTT. It yields the protein CASSPRQGQQDTQYF. V and J are TRBV5-1 and TRBJ2-3; 7 bases are a match to TRBD1. This CDR3 region has 15 residues. Per germline, CDR1 SGHRS and CDR2 YFSETQ. J lost 6 bases, V lost 4 bases, and 11 bases had no gene match.

The chain employs TRBV7-2 and TRBJ1-4, with unresolved D. Germline V CDR1 and CDR2: SGHTA, FQGNSA. V dropped 1 base and J dropped 4 bases, with 13 bases sitting between them. The CDR3 consists of 16 residues. The CDR3 bases are TGTGCCAGCAGCTTAGTTGGTCGTCGGAATAATGAAAAACTGTTTTTT. Its translation: CASSLVGRRNNEKLFF. Filled out from reference TRBV7-2 and TRBJ1-4, the complete variable domain reads GAGVSQSPSNKVTEKGKDVELRCDPISGHTALYWYRQSLGQGLEFLIYFQGNSAPDKSGLPSDRFSAERTGGSVSTLTIQRTQQEDSAVYLCASSLVGRRNNEKLFFGSGTQLSVL.

The rearrangement links TRBV20-1 to TRBJ2-4; possible D gene TRBD2, 5 bases. Trimming took 6 bases from V and 4 from J, leaving 13 bases between them. This CDR3 is 13 amino acids long. Germline values: CDR1 DFQATT, CDR2 SNEGSKA (reference sequence). The CDR3 loop is CSAGRVGKNIQYF. CDR3 bases: TGCAGTGCCGGGCGGGTTGGTAAAAACATTCAGTACTTC.

This clonotype has just a few counts. The gene calls are TRBV11-2 and TRBJ2-4; 7 bases are a match to TRBD2. The CDR3 has 16 residues. V dropped 3 bases and J dropped 1; count of bases not matched to a gene: 6. Germline V lookup: CDR1 SGHAT, CDR2 FQNNGV. CDR3 DNA sequence: TGTGCCAGCAGCTTTAACCCCGGGGGGGCCAAAAACATTCAGTACTTC. The encoded protein is CASSFNPGGAKNIQYF.

This clonotype was counted only a few times. V usage is TRBV10-3 and J usage is TRBJ2-3; TRBD1 might be the D (6 bases). The CDR3 spans 16 residues. Trimming shortened V by 5 bases and J by 3 bases, and 18 bases separated the two germline ends. Germline CDR1 is ENHRY and CDR2 is SYGVKD. CDR3: CAISLGQSPVTDTQYF. The CDR3 nucleotides read TGTGCCATCAGTTTGGGACAATCCCCCGTGACAGATACGCAGTATTTT.

The V call is TRBV7-8, the J call TRBJ2-1, with 7 nucleotides matching TRBD2. Per the germline V gene, CDR1 is SGHVS and CDR2 is FQNEAQ. Trimming removed 5 bases from V and 10 bases from J; junction bases left unmatched: 5. CDR3 length equals 12 residues. This CDR3 reads CASSGGDLEQFF. DNA for the CDR3: TGTGCCAGCAGCGGGGGGGATTTGGAGCAGTTCTTC.

This clonotype was seen a handful of times. The V and J genes are TRBV6-2 or TRBV6-3 and TRBJ1-1; D is uncertain. Per germline, CDR1 MNHEY and CDR2 SVGEGT. Trimming pared 4 bases from V and 0 bases from J, leaving 3 bases between. This CDR3 contains 12 residues. Here the CDR3 reads CASSFLNTEAFF. DNA for the CDR3: TGTGCCAGCAGTTTTTTGAACACTGAAGCTTTCTTT.

CDR3: CASSLSGRRVLTDTQYF. CDR3 sequence (DNA): TGTGCCAGCAGCTTAAGTGGTAGGCGGGTCCTCACAGATACGCAGTATTTT. The genes are TRBV11-2 and TRBJ2-3, with D possibly being TRBD2 (5 bases). This CDR3 has 17 amino acids. V lost 2 bases to trimming and J lost 2 bases, with 17 bases between them. Germline CDR1 is SGHAT and CDR2 is FQNNGV.

Only a few counts were recorded for this clonotype. The chain joins TRBV4-1 to TRBJ2-5; the D gene is possibly TRBD2 (5 bases). V gave up 3 bases and J gave up 2 bases, with 13 bases separating them. The germline CDR1 and CDR2 sequences are MGHRA and YSYEKL. The CDR3 runs 15 residues. CDR3 region: CASSQAPAGQETQYF. In DNA, the CDR3 is TGCGCCAGCAGCCAGGCCCCGGCGGGTCAAGAGACCCAGTACTTC.

The CDR3 DNA sequence: TGTGCCAGCAGTCACCGGGACAGGGTGCAGTACTTC. This gives the protein CASSHRDRVQYF. V usage is TRBV27 and J usage is TRBJ2-7; 9 bases are a match to TRBD1. Trimming at V came to 5 bases and at J to 9 bases, leaving 5 bases not matched to a gene. The CDR3 covers 12 residues. Germline loops: CDR1 MNHEY, CDR2 SMNVEV (reference sequence).